Listed here are 32 T cell receptor beta chains from one sample, sequenced in a study of cytomegalovirus exposure and HLA in healthy donors. PCR employed 60 Vbeta and 13 Jbeta primers. Sequencing was performed with immunoSEQ multiplex PCR; in TCRdb, only in-frame clones are kept and a portion is missing. The table includes some 140,000 clones, approximately 80% detected once. The sequenced sample was PBMCs. The receptors were gathered from a woman aged 40 to 50 in good health and CMV-seropositive.

V and J are TRBV5-1 and TRBJ2-7, with 15 bases aligning to TRBD2. The length of the CDR3 is 16 residues. The germline V gene encodes CDR1 SGHRS and CDR2 YFSETQ. V trimming: 4 bases; J trimming: 2 bases; junction bases outside the gene matches: 4. CDR3 sequence: CASSTGLAGGTYEQYF. The CDR3 DNA reads as TGCGCCAGCAGCACGGGACTAGCGGGAGGTACCTACGAGCAGTACTTC.

This chain links TRBV2 with TRBJ2-2; tentative D call: TRBD1 (5 bases). This CDR3 comprises 14 residues. The germline V gene has CDR1 SNHLY and CDR2 FYNNEI. The V end lost 6 bases, the J end lost 1 base, and 9 bases lay between the germline ends. This chain's CDR3 is CASRATVNTGELFF. The CDR3 DNA sequence: TGTGCCAGCAGGGCGACAGTGAACACCGGGGAGCTGTTTTTT. Complete variable domain (other parts from reference TRBV2 and TRBJ2-2): EPEVTQTPSHQVTQMGQEVILRCVPISNHLYFYWYRQILGQKVEFLVSFYNNEISEKSEIFDDQFSVERPDGSNFTLKIRSTKLEDSAMYFCASRATVNTGELFFGEGSRLTVL.

V and J are TRBV5-1 and TRBJ2-2, with 8 bases matching TRBD2. The CDR3 has 16 residues. From germline, CDR1 is SGHRS and CDR2 YFSETQ. J gave up 1 base and V 4 bases, and 6 bases lay outside the gene matches. The CDR3, as DNA: TGCGCCAGCAGCGGGTCGCTAGCGGGGAACACCGGGGAGCTGTTTTTT. It translates to CASSGSLAGNTGELFF.

This chain uses TRBV2 with TRBJ1-4; D possibly corresponds to TRBD1 (5 bases). Trimming cost V 7 bases and J 10 bases, with 16 bases left between them. Germline V gives CDR1 SNHLY, CDR2 FYNNEI. There are 13 residues in the CDR3. DNA of the CDR3: TGTGCCAGCAATACGCAGCAGGGAGGAAAACTGTTTTTT. Translating gives CASNTQQGGKLFF.

This chain links TRBV7-8 with TRBJ1-1; D is undetermined. This CDR3 has 15 amino acids. Germline-derived CDR1 and CDR2 are SGHVS and FQNEAQ. V lost 0 bases to trimming and J lost 5 bases, with 13 bases between them. CDR3 in amino acids: CASSLASPGVTEAFF. Here the CDR3 DNA reads TGTGCCAGCAGCTTAGCCTCTCCCGGGGTGACTGAAGCTTTCTTT.

This rearrangement joins TRBV7-9 to TRBJ1-2, with D maybe TRBD1 (6 bases). The CDR3 has 16 amino acids. CDR1 and CDR2 from the germline V gene are SEHNR and FQNEAQ (reference sequence). The ends were cut back, 5 bases at V and 0 bases at J, with 16 bases in the middle. CDR3 region: CASSRGGAQANYGYTF. CDR3 coding DNA: TGTGCCAGCAGCAGAGGGGGGGCGCAGGCTAACTATGGCTACACCTTC.

This chain joins TRBV30 and TRBJ1-5; 12 nucleotides line up with TRBD1. CDR1 is GTSNPN, CDR2 SVGIG, per germline (reference sequence). With V trimmed by 5 bases and J by 7 bases, 9 bases remained unmatched. This CDR3 has 15 residues. The CDR3, as DNA: TGTGCCTGGGACCGGGACAGGGGGCTCAGGCAGCCCCAGCATTTT. Translation: CAWDRDRGLRQPQHF.

The chain uses TRBV5-1 and TRBJ2-7; possible D gene TRBD1, 6 bases. The CDR3 has 13 amino acids. Germline CDR1 is SGHRS and CDR2 is YFSETQ. V lost 4 bases and J 3 bases, leaving 11 bases between the germline ends. In DNA, the CDR3 is TGCGCCAGCAGCCCTGGCAGGGGCTACGAGCAGTACTTC. Translation gives CASSPGRGYEQYF.

This sequence joins TRBV5-8 and TRBJ1-2; D is undetermined. CDR3 length equals 18 residues. V was shortened by 3 bases and J by 1 base, with 22 bases between the two germline ends. Germline-derived CDR1 and CDR2 are SGHTS and YDEGEE. The CDR3 DNA is TGTGCCAGCAGCTATGAGGGCGCGACTATTAGGCTTAACTATGGCTACACCTTC. This gives the protein CASSYEGATIRLNYGYTF. Complete variable domain (other parts from reference TRBV5-8 and TRBJ1-2): EAGVTQSPTHLIKTRGQQATLRCSPISGHTSVYWYQQALGLGLQFLLWYDEGEERNRGNFPPRFSGRQFPNYSSELNVNALELEDSALYLCASSYEGATIRLNYGYTFGSGTRLTVV.

The gene calls are TRBV27 and TRBJ2-1; unclear D gene. V was trimmed by 5 bases and J by 4 bases, leaving 9 bases between them. The germline V gene has CDR1 MNHEY and CDR2 SMNVEV (reference sequence). The CDR3 has 13 amino acids. The CDR3 DNA sequence: TGTGCCAGCAGTGTGACTGCGTACAATGAGCAGTTCTTC. Amino acids: CASSVTAYNEQFF.

The chain joins TRBV19 to TRBJ2-3; D may be TRBD2 (5 bases). Germline assignment: CDR1 LNHDA and CDR2 SQIVND (reference sequence). The CDR3 length is 13 residues. The ends were cut back, 3 bases at V and 2 bases at J, with 6 bases in the middle. In DNA form, the CDR3 reads TGTGCCAGTAGTATGACTAACACAGATACGCAGTATTTT. This codes for CASSMTNTDTQYF.

This sequence joins TRBV28 and TRBJ2-5, with 12 bases fitting TRBD2. Germline V gene lookup returns CDR1 MDHEN and CDR2 SYDVKM. The CDR3 covers 14 residues. V dropped 7 bases and J dropped 3; count of bases not matched to a gene: 3. The CDR3 reads CASNRLAGEETQYF. Written as DNA, the CDR3 is TGTGCCAGCAACAGACTAGCGGGAGAAGAGACCCAGTACTTC.

V is TRBV2 and J is TRBJ2-4; 7 bases fit TRBD2. The V gene end was trimmed by 4 bases and the J gene end by 6 bases; junction bases not matched to a gene: 3. This CDR3 has 13 amino acids. Germline V CDR1 and CDR2: SNHLY, FYNNEI. This CDR3 is CASSAGGRNIQYF. CDR3 DNA: TGTGCCAGCAGTGCGGGAGGAAGAAACATTCAGTACTTC.

The chain links TRBV19 to TRBJ2-3; 8 nucleotides agree with TRBD2. The CDR3 is 14 residues long. The ends lost 6 bases at V and 5 bases at J; junction bases unmatched: 7. From germline, CDR1 is LNHDA and CDR2 SQIVND (reference sequence). Here the CDR3 DNA reads TGTGCCAGTAGCCCGGGACTAGGGGTAGATACGCAGTATTTT. It encodes CASSPGLGVDTQYF.

This clone was seen more than once but under ten times. The rearrangement joins TRBV6-1 to TRBJ2-7, with D unclear. Looked up from germline, CDR1 is MNHNS and CDR2 is SASEGT. The CDR3 has 13 residues. V lost 7 bases and J lost 1, with 11 bases in between. CDR3 in DNA: TGTGCCAGCATGATCAGGCCGTCCTACGAGCAGTACTTC. It codes for CASMIRPSYEQYF.

This clone was counted a single time. The rearrangement uses TRBV19 and TRBJ1-5; D perhaps matches TRBD1 (5 bases). The V gene's germline CDR1 is LNHDA and CDR2 SQIVND (reference sequence). The V end lost 1 base, the J end lost 9 bases, and 13 bases lay between the germline ends. The CDR3 runs to 14 residues. The CDR3 DNA reads as TGTGCCAGTAGTATAGGGACCCCCAGGGTGCCCCAGCATTTT. This sequence encodes CASSIGTPRVPQHF.

Here the CDR3 reads CASSFSGNNEKLFF. The CDR3 DNA sequence: TGTGCCAGCAGTTTTTCAGGAAATAATGAAAAACTGTTTTTT. This sequence joins TRBV28 and TRBJ1-4; D is undetermined. Trimming removed 3 bases at V and 4 bases at J, with 9 bases between. From germline, CDR1 is MDHEN and CDR2 SYDVKM. The CDR3 covers 14 residues.

This clone appeared a few times. The chain's CDR3 is CASSDPKVGGEAFF. The CDR3 region has the DNA TGTGCCAGCAGTGACCCCAAGGTCGGCGGTGAAGCTTTCTTT. The chain recombines TRBV6-1 with TRBJ1-1; D call uncertain. The CDR3 sequence is 14 residues long. CDR1 MNHNS and CDR2 SASEGT come from the germline V gene. With 3 bases removed from V and 7 bases from J, the gap between germline ends came to 15 bases.

This clone was found once. The V and J genes are TRBV6-6 and TRBJ1-2; TRBD1 matches 10 bases. V shed 0 bases and J 8 bases; nucleotides not matched to a gene: 3. CDR3 size: 14 residues. Germline V gene data show CDR1 as MNHNY and CDR2 as SVGAGI (reference sequence). The CDR3 nucleotides are TGTGCCAGCAGTTACTCGACAGGGGGCAACGGCTACACCTTC. This sequence encodes CASSYSTGGNGYTF.

The V call is TRBV27, the J call TRBJ1-2; 9 nucleotides match TRBD1. CDR1 and CDR2 (germline): MNHEY, SMNVEV (reference sequence). Trimming at V came to 7 bases and at J to 8 bases, leaving 8 bases not matched to a gene. CDR3 length: 13 residues. CDR3 nucleotide sequence: TGTGCCAGCAAGATACAGGGGGCGGGCGGCTACACCTTC. It yields the protein CASKIQGAGGYTF.

This chain joins TRBV2 and TRBJ2-7, with TRBD2 identical over 15 bases. V shed 5 bases, J shed 0 bases, and the junction held 14 bases outside the gene matches. The CDR3 has 20 amino acids. Germline CDR1 and CDR2: SNHLY and FYNNEI. The CDR3 sequence is CASSLGASGTSGRTSYEQYF. CDR3 sequence (DNA): TGTGCCAGCAGTCTGGGTGCCTCCGGGACTAGCGGGAGGACCTCCTACGAGCAGTACTTC.

This clone appeared a few times. This chain uses TRBV19 with TRBJ1-1; the match to TRBD1 covers 9 bases. The length of the CDR3 is 17 residues. V gave up 5 bases and J gave up 2 bases; unmatched junction bases: 12. Germline CDR1 LNHDA, CDR2 SQIVND (reference sequence). The CDR3 here is CASSPGQGIGTNTEAFF. The CDR3 DNA follows: TGTGCCAGTAGTCCGGGACAGGGAATAGGAACCAACACTGAAGCTTTCTTT.

The table lists this clone with a few counts. The chain links TRBV19 to TRBJ2-1, with 15 bases fitting TRBD2. The junction had 4 bases not matched to a gene; V was cut back by 1 base and J by 6 bases. The length of the CDR3 is 17 residues. In germline, CDR1 is LNHDA, CDR2 SQIVND (reference sequence). The CDR3 loop reads CASSIGGLAGGVNEQFF. The CDR3 DNA reads TGTGCCAGTAGTATAGGGGGACTAGCGGGAGGAGTCAATGAGCAGTTCTTC.

This chain joins TRBV5-4 and TRBJ2-7; 9 bases map to TRBD2. Losses at the gene ends were 0 bases for V and 2 bases for J; bases not matched to a gene: 12. CDR1 is SGHNT, CDR2 YYREEE, per germline (reference sequence). The CDR3 length is 18 residues. The CDR3 DNA reads TGTGCCAGCAGCTTGGGGGCTAGCGGGAATGGATTCCCCTACGAGCAGTACTTC. Translation: CASSLGASGNGFPYEQYF. The whole variable domain, remainder taken from reference TRBV5-4 and TRBJ2-7, is ETGVTQSPTHLIKTRGQQVTLRCSSQSGHNTVSWYQQALGQGPQFIFQYYREEENGRGNFPPRFSGLQFPNYSSELNVNALELDDSALYLCASSLGASGNGFPYEQYFGPGTRLTVT.

The chain couples TRBV7-9 to TRBJ2-1, with TRBD2 matching 16 bases. The CDR3 is 19 amino acids. Germline loops: CDR1 SEHNR, CDR2 FQNEAQ (reference sequence). The J segment lost 6 bases and the V segment lost 3 bases, leaving 11 bases of the junction unmatched. CDR3 amino acids: CASSFIAGTSGRAGNEQFF. The DNA for the CDR3 is TGTGCCAGCAGCTTTATAGCCGGGACTAGCGGGAGGGCTGGCAATGAGCAGTTCTTC. The whole variable domain, remainder taken from reference TRBV7-9 and TRBJ2-1, is DTGVSQNPRHKITKRGQNVTFRCDPISEHNRLYWYRQTLGQGPEFLTYFQNEAQLEKSRLLSDRFSAERPKGSFSTLEIQRTEQGDSAMYLCASSFIAGTSGRAGNEQFFGPGTRLTVL.

The chain joins TRBV2 to TRBJ2-6; D perhaps matches TRBD2 (5 bases). The CDR3 loop spans 16 amino acids. With 3 bases removed from V and 0 bases from J, the gap between germline ends came to 9 bases. Germline CDR1 SNHLY, CDR2 FYNNEI. In nucleotides, the CDR3 is TGTGCCAGCAGTGATGCCCGGGGCTCTGGGGCCAACGTCCTGACTTTC. Translating gives CASSDARGSGANVLTF.

The chain links TRBV9 to TRBJ2-2; 11 nucleotides line up with TRBD1. This CDR3 is built from 15 residues. Germline loops: CDR1 SGDLS, CDR2 YYNGEE. V shed 0 bases and J 6 bases; nucleotides not matched to a gene: 1. CDR3 nucleotide sequence: TGTGCCAGCAGCGTAGGGGGACAGGGGGCCGGGGAGCTGTTTTTT. Translating it yields CASSVGGQGAGELFF. Based on the CDR3 plus reference TRBV9 and TRBJ2-2, the full variable domain is DSGVTQTPKHLITATGQRVTLRCSPRSGDLSVYWYQQSLDQGLQFLIQYYNGEERAKGNILERFSAQQFPDLHSELNLSSLELGDSALYFCASSVGGQGAGELFFGEGSRLTVL.

The chain couples TRBV30 to TRBJ2-4; D is undetermined. Germline lookup yields CDR1 GTSNPN and CDR2 SVGIG (reference sequence). This CDR3 is built from 12 residues. V was pared by 5 bases and J by 3 bases, with 8 bases between. The chain's CDR3 is CAWAVGKNIQYF. Written as DNA, the CDR3 is TGTGCCTGGGCGGTAGGCAAAAACATTCAGTACTTC.

CDR3 residues: CASSEWSVNEKLFF. CDR3 in DNA: TGTGCCAGCAGTGAATGGTCAGTTAATGAAAAACTGTTTTTT. This rearrangement joins TRBV2 to TRBJ1-4; unclear D gene. The CDR3 loop spans 14 amino acids. Trimming removed 2 bases from V and 4 bases from J, with 8 bases in between. Germline V lookup: CDR1 SNHLY, CDR2 FYNNEI. The complete variable domain, with remaining parts taken from reference TRBV2 and TRBJ1-4, reads EPEVTQTPSHQVTQMGQEVILRCVPISNHLYFYWYRQILGQKVEFLVSFYNNEISEKSEIFDDQFSVERPDGSNFTLKIRSTKLEDSAMYFCASSEWSVNEKLFFGSGTQLSVL.

The rearrangement uses TRBV6-5 and TRBJ2-6; D remains unclear. The V end lost 0 bases, the J end lost 1 base, and 7 bases lay between the germline ends. The germline V gene has CDR1 MNHEY and CDR2 SVGAGI. The CDR3 length is 16 residues. For the CDR3, the DNA is TGTGCCAGCAGTTACTCGAGGATATCTGGGGCCAACGTCCTGACTTTC. Protein product: CASSYSRISGANVLTF.

The J gene is TRBJ1-3, the V gene TRBV7-9; D call uncertain. This CDR3 is 16 amino acids long. Germline assignment: CDR1 SEHNR and CDR2 FQNEAQ (reference sequence). V was pared by 5 bases and J by 8 bases, with 22 bases between. This CDR3 is CASSPLRGLDRDTIYF. The CDR3 region has the DNA TGTGCCAGCAGCCCCCTGCGGGGTTTAGATAGAGACACCATATATTTT.

The chain recombines TRBV7-6 with TRBJ2-2; 16 bases match TRBD2. Unmatched junction bases numbered 3, after V lost 1 base and J lost 4 bases. This CDR3 is 18 amino acids long. Germline V gives CDR1 SGHVS, CDR2 FNYEAQ. CDR3 in DNA: TGTGCCAGCAGCTTAGTGGGACTAGCGGGAGGGTCCACCGGGGAGCTGTTTTTT. It yields the protein CASSLVGLAGGSTGELFF.